This TCR beta chain was documented in a study of CD8 T cells in ankylosing spondylitis. Study-level points and caveats: In ankylosing spondylitis blood, a motif of about eight highly homologous TCR beta variants appeared characteristic. CD8+ cells made up the disease-linked clones, which were relatively rare in peripheral blood. In ankylosing spondylitis patients, matched synovial fluid reportedly showed significant enrichment of disease-linked clones.

CDR3 length: 14 amino acids. Per germline, CDR1 SGHDT and CDR2 YYEEEE. Trimming shortened V by 2 bases and J by 3 bases, and 9 bases separated the two germline ends. With respect to this clonotype: Its antigen is still unknown.

Making use of molecular barcodes, quantitative 5'-RACE generated TCR beta libraries. Each CDR3 protein gets one entry after TCRdb re-called the 5' RACE reads with MiXCR. The sample has some 340,000 distinct CDR3 sequences; roughly 15% are singletons. This chain connects TRBV5-6 to TRBJ1-5; D remains unclear. This sequence originates from a male donor with ankylosing spondylitis or in good health (not recorded which). The specimen was blood, either unsorted or a sorted T cell fraction (not recorded which). CDR3 sequence (DNA): TGTGCCAGCAGCTTAGGACCCCTCAATCAGCCCCAGCATTTT. Protein product: CASSLGPLNQPQHF. The complete variable domain, with remaining parts taken from reference TRBV5-6 and TRBJ1-5, reads DAGVTQSPTHLIKTRGQQVTLRCSPKSGHDTVSWYQQALGQGPQFIFQYYEEEERQRGNFPDRFSGHQFPNYSSELNVNALLLGDSALYLCASSLGPLNQPQHFGDGTRLSIL.